This T cell receptor (beta chain) was sequenced during a study of shared clonotypes between healthy human individuals. Germline values: CDR1 SEHNR, CDR2 FQNEAQ (reference sequence). V lost 5 bases and J 14 bases, leaving 16 bases between the germline ends. The CDR3 contains 12 residues. CD45RO-negative, CCR7-selected cells formed the naive CD8 fraction, which excluded terminally differentiated effector memory CD45RA+ cells. In the original analysis: As immunoSEQ supplied junction-only sequences (without quality scores), filtering differed. Sequencing was performed with immunoSEQ multiplex PCR; in TCRdb, only in-frame clones are kept and a portion is missing. V, J and clone size are taken as reported in that table, and D and trimming were inferred from the DNA itself. In the table there are about 680,000 clones, about 92% of which are singletons.

The origin of this receptor is a man aged 25-45 years in good health. The chain is built from TRBV7-9 and TRBJ2-4; TRBD1 might be the D (6 bases). Sequencing input: naive CD8+ T cells sorted from blood. This CDR3 is CASSQQNREKYF. CDR3 nucleotide sequence: TGTGCCAGCAGCCAACAAAACAGGGAAAAGTACTTC.